This T cell receptor beta chain originates from a study of blood T cell repertoires in COVID-19. Method: immunoSEQ multiplex PCR; TCRdb's copy keeps in-frame clones and lacks some. The sample lists 200,000 to 250,000 clones, 70% to 90% seen once, with less than 15% in the top ten. The receptor's source is a young woman who had recovered from COVID-19. Sequenced sample: peripheral blood.

In DNA form, the CDR3 reads TGTGCCATCAGAGCGGACAGCTACGAGCAGTACTTC. Its protein is CAIRADSYEQYF. The genes are TRBV10-3 and TRBJ2-7, with a weak D call TRBD1 (6 bases). With 6 bases removed from V and 3 bases from J, the gap between germline ends came to 9 bases. Germline V lookup: CDR1 ENHRY, CDR2 SYGVKD. The CDR3 has 12 residues.